The 2 T cell receptor beta chains below all came from one sample that was sequenced in a study of siplizumab effects on memory and regulatory T cells. Measured with immunoSEQ multiplex PCR; TCRdb has only the in-frame clones, and not every one. This sample carries some 100,000 clones, 85% to 95% of them seen once, and the ten largest clones take 1.3%. Specimen: non-Treg CD4+ T cells sorted from blood. These receptors originate from a human donor in good health.

This chain uses TRBV28 with TRBJ2-7; D is possibly TRBD1 (6 bases). Germline lookup yields CDR1 MDHEN and CDR2 SYDVKM. The CDR3 loop spans 16 amino acids. Trimming removed 5 bases at V and 0 bases at J, with 17 bases between. DNA of the CDR3: TGTGCCAGCAGTAACCGGGACAATCTTTCCTCCTACGAGCAGTACTTC. Translating gives CASSNRDNLSSYEQYF. Full variable domain (outside the CDR3, taken from reference TRBV28 and TRBJ2-7): DVKVTQSSRYLVKRTGEKVFLECVQDMDHENMFWYRQDPGLGLRLIYFSYDVKMKEKGDIPEGYSVSREKKERFSLILESASTNQTSMYLCASSNRDNLSSYEQYFGPGTRLTVT.

The count of this clone is one. The CDR3 DNA is TGTGCCACCAAAGACAGAGGCAATCAGCCCCAGCATTTT. Its protein product is CATKDRGNQPQHF. The chain joins TRBV19 to TRBJ1-5; tentative D call: TRBD1 (5 bases). In germline, CDR1 is LNHDA, CDR2 SQIVND (reference sequence). Between the trimmed V and J ends, which lost 10 bases and 2 bases, there was a span of 12 bases. CDR3 length: 13 amino acids.